What follows are 29 T cell receptor beta chains derived from one specimen sequenced in a study of identical twins. TCRdb re-called the 5' RACE reads through MiXCR, storing one row per CDR3 protein. This sample yields about 520,000 distinct CDR3 sequences, of which less than 25% are seen a single time; approximately 0.95% belongs to the top ten. Another study also made use of these data, one on T cells expressing NK-cell markers.

Sequenced material: CD4+ T cells sorted from blood. The receptors here all came from a woman aged 18-35 years in good health.

The chain joins TRBV7-9 to TRBJ2-1; D is possibly TRBD2 (7 bases). The CDR3 extends over 17 amino acids. Trimming took 5 bases from V and 0 from J, leaving 17 bases between them. Germline V gene data show CDR1 as SEHNR and CDR2 as FQNEAQ (reference sequence). The CDR3: CASSRRGRGSSYNEQFF. For the CDR3, the DNA is TGTGCCAGCAGCCGCCGGGGGCGGGGGAGCTCCTACAATGAGCAGTTCTTC.

This clonotype was detected only a few times. The chain uses TRBV7-2 and TRBJ2-3, with 7 bases fitting TRBD2. There are 16 residues in the CDR3. V gave up 5 bases and J gave up 2 bases; unmatched junction bases: 10. Germline values: CDR1 SGHTA, CDR2 FQGNSA. The CDR3 DNA sequence: TGTGCCAGCAGCGCCCGACTAGCAATATCCACAGATACGCAGTATTTT. This gives the protein CASSARLAISTDTQYF. The variable domain in full, with the rest retrieved from reference TRBV7-2 and TRBJ2-3, is GAGVSQSPSNKVTEKGKDVELRCDPISGHTALYWYRQSLGQGLEFLIYFQGNSAPDKSGLPSDRFSAERTGGSVSTLTIQRTQQEDSAVYLCASSARLAISTDTQYFGPGTRLTVL.

In this sample, this clonotype turned up a few times. This chain joins TRBV29-1 and TRBJ1-2, with 10 bases matching TRBD1. There are 13 residues in the CDR3. The germline CDR1 and CDR2 sequences are SQVTM and ANQGSEA. V shed 4 bases and J 6 bases; nucleotides not matched to a gene: 5. DNA of the CDR3: TGCAGCGTTGCGACAGGGGGCGCGGATGGCTACACCTTC. It specifies CSVATGGADGYTF.

The rearrangement uses TRBV7-9 and TRBJ2-7; 11 bases line up with TRBD2. In germline, CDR1 is SEHNR, CDR2 FQNEAQ (reference sequence). Losses at the gene ends were 4 bases for V and 2 bases for J; bases not matched to a gene: 7. The CDR3 loop spans 16 amino acids. CDR3 protein: CASSSPSGRPAYEQYF. In DNA, the CDR3 is TGTGCCAGCAGCTCCCCTAGCGGGAGGCCTGCCTACGAGCAGTACTTC.

V gene TRBV24-1 combines with J gene TRBJ1-2; no clear D. This CDR3 comprises 14 residues. Between the trimmed V and J ends, which lost 1 base and 2 bases, there was a span of 7 bases. Germline lookup yields CDR1 KGHDR and CDR2 SFDVKD. CDR3 DNA: TGTGCCACCAGTGATTTCACGGCGAACTATGGCTACACCTTC. Protein product: CATSDFTANYGYTF.

The gene calls are TRBV5-1 and TRBJ2-5; maybe TRBD2 (5 bases). Germline lookup yields CDR1 SGHRS and CDR2 YFSETQ. CDR3 length: 14 amino acids. The V end lost 4 bases, the J end lost 1 base, and 11 bases lay between the germline ends. The DNA of the CDR3 is TGCGCCAGCAGCCAGTCTAGCTCCCAAGAGACCCAGTACTTC. Its protein product is CASSQSSSQETQYF.

The chain couples TRBV12-3 or TRBV12-4 to TRBJ2-7; D is possibly TRBD1 (6 bases). Trimming removed 6 bases from V and 3 bases from J, with 12 bases in between. The CDR3 extends over 13 amino acids. In DNA form, the CDR3 reads TGTGCCAGCAGACGGACACAGGGCTACGAGCAGTACTTC. Its translation: CASRRTQGYEQYF.

With respect to this clonotype: Since the CDR3 does not end with the conserved phenylalanine or tryptophan, this likely comes from a read error. This chain uses TRBV7-9 with TRBJ2-1; the match to TRBD2 covers 7 bases. Germline V gene sequence: CDR1 SEHNR, CDR2 FQNEAQ (reference sequence). With 4 bases clipped from V and 13 bases from J, the junction kept 13 bases outside the gene matches. The CDR3 runs 14 residues. The CDR3 reads CASSSQGLSSKQFS. The DNA for the CDR3 is TGTGCCAGCAGCTCTCAGGGACTAAGTTCAAAACAGTTCTCC.

CDR3 sequence (DNA): TGCGCCAGCAGCACAGCCTCTAGCACAGATACGCAGTATTTT. This sequence encodes CASSTASSTDTQYF. The genes are TRBV5-1 and TRBJ2-3; D is uncertain. Germline V gene data show CDR1 as SGHRS and CDR2 as YFSETQ. The CDR3 runs to 14 residues. V dropped 4 bases and J dropped 0 bases, with 9 bases sitting between them.

The gene calls are TRBV2 and TRBJ2-1, with TRBD2 matching over 7 bases. Trimming at V came to 5 bases and at J to 9 bases, leaving 10 bases not matched to a gene. The CDR3 contains 14 residues. Germline CDR1 is SNHLY and CDR2 is FYNNEI. CDR3 coding DNA: TGTGCCAGCAGTCGGACTAGTTTGTTTGTTGAGCAGTTCTTC. This sequence encodes CASSRTSLFVEQFF.

A few counts support this clonotype. The chain links TRBV24-1 to TRBJ2-7; tentative D call: TRBD1 (6 bases). V was clipped by 0 bases and J by 5 bases, with 10 bases between them. Germline-derived CDR1 and CDR2 are KGHDR and SFDVKD. The CDR3 runs to 14 residues. The CDR3 reads CATSDLYRVHEQYF. CDR3 DNA sequence: TGTGCCACCAGTGATTTGTACAGGGTCCACGAGCAGTACTTC.

The sample holds a few counts of this clonotype. The chain is built from TRBV6-5 and TRBJ1-6; no reliable D call. This CDR3 is built from 16 residues. Germline-derived CDR1 and CDR2 are MNHEY and SVGAGI. The V and J ends lost 0 bases and 9 bases respectively, with 15 bases between them. The CDR3 nucleotides are TGTGCCAGCAGTTACTCAAGCCAATCCGGTGGTTCACCCCTCCACTTT. Protein product: CASSYSSQSGGSPLHF.

This clonotype came up a few times. The chain couples TRBV29-1 to TRBJ1-2; 8 bases match TRBD1. CDR1 is SQVTM and CDR2 is ANQGSEA in the germline V gene. The CDR3 is 15 residues long. V lost 7 bases and J lost 4; bases outside the gene matches: 14. The CDR3 nucleotides read TGCAGCGCAGCGGCAGGGGGCCCAGCGGGCTATGGCTACACCTTC. Translated: CSAAAGGPAGYGYTF. Supplemented by reference TRBV29-1 and TRBJ1-2, the full variable domain reads SAVISQKPSRDICQRGTSLTIQCQVDSQVTMMFWYRQQPGQSLTLIATANQGSEATYESGFVIDKFPISRPNLTFSTLTVSNMSPEDSSIYLCSAAAGGPAGYGYTFGSGTRLTVV.

This clonotype was counted ten times or more. For the CDR3, the DNA is TGCGCCAGCAGCCAAGAGATCCGCCAGGGGGCTGTACGAGGCTACACCTTC. It is translated as CASSQEIRQGAVRGYTF. The J gene is TRBJ1-2, the V gene TRBV4-3; 8 bases are a match to TRBD1. The ends lost 0 bases at V and 8 bases at J; junction bases unmatched: 14. Germline V lookup: CDR1 LGHNA, CDR2 YSLEER. The CDR3 is 17 residues long.

This clonotype was detected only a few times. The chain is built from TRBV15 and TRBJ2-7; D not resolved. Germline-derived CDR1 and CDR2 are LNHNV and YYDKDF (reference sequence). The CDR3 covers 15 residues. The V end lost 0 bases, the J end lost 3 bases, and 12 bases lay between the germline ends. Written as DNA, the CDR3 is TGTGCCACCAGCAGAGATTTGGCGGTATACTACGAGCAGTACTTC. Translating it yields CATSRDLAVYYEQYF.

V and J are TRBV12-3 or TRBV12-4 and TRBJ1-2; D is possibly TRBD1 (6 bases). With 6 bases removed from V and 4 bases from J, the gap between germline ends came to 15 bases. This CDR3 spans 14 amino acids. CDR3 DNA: TGTGCCAGCAGCCTAACCACAGGGTTCTATGGCTACACCTTC. Translated: CASSLTTGFYGYTF.

This clonotype was seen a handful of times. The gene calls are TRBV20-1 and TRBJ1-4; 8 bases align to TRBD1. This CDR3 is 13 amino acids long. The junction had 7 bases not matched to a gene; V was cut back by 6 bases and J by 7 bases. Germline CDR1 is DFQATT and CDR2 is SNEGSKA (reference sequence). CDR3 coding DNA: TGCAGTGCCTCGGACAGGGAGAGTGAAAAACTGTTTTTT. It specifies CSASDRESEKLFF.

This clonotype was recorded a few times. The chain links TRBV6-5 to TRBJ1-1; tentatively, D is TRBD1 (6 bases). The V end was cut by 2 bases, the J end by 0 bases, with 10 bases between. CDR3 length equals 15 residues. Germline CDR1 and CDR2: MNHEY and SVGAGI. In nucleotides, the CDR3 is TGTGCCAGCAGTTACGGGGGCAGTGTGAACACTGAAGCTTTCTTT. It codes for CASSYGGSVNTEAFF.

This clonotype has just a few counts. The chain is built from TRBV20-1 and TRBJ2-7, with 12 bases identical to TRBD2. The CDR3 is 16 residues long. The ends lost 4 bases at V and 2 bases at J; junction bases unmatched: 9. Germline V gene lookup returns CDR1 DFQATT and CDR2 SNEGSKA (reference sequence). DNA of the CDR3: TGCAGTGCTACGACACTACTAGCGGGGGGTACCTACGAGCAGTACTTC. Residues: CSATTLLAGGTYEQYF.

The chain joins TRBV10-3 to TRBJ1-2, with D tentatively TRBD1 (6 bases). The CDR3 runs 14 residues. V gave up 3 bases and J gave up 8 bases, with 16 bases separating them. CDR1 ENHRY and CDR2 SYGVKD come from the germline V gene. CDR3 sequence (DNA): TGTGCCATCAGTGACGGCAGGGGAGGTGGGGGCTACACCTTC. The encoded protein is CAISDGRGGGGYTF.

As for this clonotype: The germline gene is not matched at one end of the junction; a read error may be the cause. The J gene is TRBJ2-1, the V gene TRBV13; a weak D match, TRBD2 (5 bases). Germline loops: CDR1 PRHDT, CDR2 FYEKMQ (reference sequence). This CDR3 is built from 12 residues. The DNA for the CDR3 is TGTGCCAGCACCTTACTCCACCGGGGGCAGTTCTTC. It is translated as CASTLLHRGQFF.

This clonotype was detected ten times or more. The chain uses TRBV4-3 and TRBJ1-2; D may be TRBD1 (5 bases). From germline, CDR1 is LGHNA and CDR2 YSLEER. Deletions cut 3 bases from V and 6 bases from J, with 17 bases between. The CDR3 sequence is 15 residues long. CDR3 nucleotides: TGCGCCAGCAGCCAGCTAGGGACGGGGGGTGATGGCTACACCTTC. This encodes CASSQLGTGGDGYTF.

The rearrangement uses TRBV29-1 and TRBJ2-5; TRBD2 matches at 10 bases. The ends lost 7 bases at V and 9 bases at J; junction bases unmatched: 11. Germline-derived CDR1 and CDR2 are SQVTM and ANQGSEA. The CDR3 has 13 residues. The CDR3 DNA sequence: TGCAGCGACATGAGGGGCAGCGGGGGGGCCCAGTACTTC. Encoded protein: CSDMRGSGGAQYF. The variable domain in full, completed from reference TRBV29-1 and TRBJ2-5, reads SAVISQKPSRDICQRGTSLTIQCQVDSQVTMMFWYRQQPGQSLTLIATANQGSEATYESGFVIDKFPISRPNLTFSTLTVSNMSPEDSSIYLCSDMRGSGGAQYFGPGTRLLVL.

The chain uses TRBV11-3 and TRBJ2-1, with 8 bases identical to TRBD2. With V trimmed by 2 bases and J by 12 bases, 12 bases remained unmatched. The CDR3 covers 15 residues. The germline CDR1 and CDR2 sequences are SGHNT and YENEEA. The CDR3 reads CASSLLNSGEAGQFF. DNA of the CDR3: TGTGCCAGCAGCTTACTGAATAGCGGGGAAGCGGGGCAGTTCTTC.

This clonotype came up once. The chain is built from TRBV5-1 and TRBJ2-3; 11 positions match TRBD2. This CDR3 is built from 18 residues. J lost 3 bases, V lost 0 bases, and 9 bases had no gene match. Germline lookup yields CDR1 SGHRS and CDR2 YFSETQ. This chain's CDR3 is CASSLARNSGGATDTQYF. CDR3 in DNA: TGCGCCAGCAGCTTGGCCCGAAATAGCGGGGGGGCTACAGATACGCAGTATTTT.

V usage is TRBV6-5 and J usage is TRBJ2-5; 11 nucleotides match TRBD2. The CDR3 consists of 13 residues. V lost 4 bases to trimming and J lost 7 bases; unmatched junction nucleotides: 2. Per the germline V gene, CDR1 is MNHEY and CDR2 is SVGAGI. The CDR3: CASSLGTSGTQYF. DNA of the CDR3: TGTGCCAGCAGTTTAGGGACTAGCGGGACCCAGTACTTC.

The chain joins TRBV3-1 to TRBJ2-5; perhaps D is TRBD1 or TRBD2 (5 bases each). Trimming pared 0 bases from V and 6 bases from J, leaving 11 bases between. This CDR3 comprises 14 residues. From germline, CDR1 is LGHDT and CDR2 YNNKEL (reference sequence). CDR3 protein: CASSQELGRKTQYF. CDR3 bases: TGTGCCAGCAGCCAAGAATTGGGACGGAAGACCCAGTACTTC.

The table lists this clonotype with a few counts. The chain couples TRBV28 to TRBJ2-7, with TRBD2 matching 9 bases. Germline CDR1 and CDR2: MDHEN and SYDVKM. V lost 9 bases, J lost 4 bases, and 10 bases stayed unmatched. CDR3 length equals 14 residues. The CDR3 here is CASHGSGSWYEQYF. The CDR3 coding sequence is TGTGCCAGTCATGGTAGCGGGAGTTGGTACGAGCAGTACTTC.

The CDR3: CASIQRGGASGTDTQYF. DNA for the CDR3: TGTGCCAGCATCCAACGGGGGGGCGCGTCGGGCACAGATACGCAGTATTTT. The chain combines TRBV6-1 with TRBJ2-3; TRBD2 matches 8 bases. This CDR3 spans 17 amino acids. CDR1 and CDR2 (germline): MNHNS, SASEGT. V was clipped by 7 bases and J by 1 base; unmatched bases: 13.